These 32 T cell receptor beta chains were all obtained from the same sample, sequenced in a study of blood T cell repertoires in COVID-19. Profiling relied on immunoSEQ multiplex PCR, and the TCRdb table lists in-frame clones only, not all of them. The table shows 140,000 to 150,000 clones, with roughly 80% occurring only once. The sample was peripheral blood. These TCRs come from a human donor in a cohort sampled during active COVID-19.

The chain carries TRBV27 and TRBJ2-3; D is unresolved. The length of the CDR3 is 13 residues. With 4 bases removed from V and 2 bases from J, the gap between germline ends came to 7 bases. The germline V gene encodes CDR1 MNHEY and CDR2 SMNVEV (reference sequence). The CDR3 reads CASSSRITDTQYF. The CDR3 DNA reads as TGTGCCAGCAGTTCTAGGATCACAGATACGCAGTATTTT.

This chain links TRBV28 with TRBJ2-1, with 7 positions matching TRBD1. There are 15 residues in the CDR3. Germline CDR1 MDHEN, CDR2 SYDVKM. V lost 8 bases and J lost 7; bases outside the gene matches: 14. For the CDR3, the DNA is TGTGCCAGCCTCACAGAACGACAGGGAAGAAATGAGCAGTTCTTC. Amino acid sequence: CASLTERQGRNEQFF.

The chain has TRBV4-2 and TRBJ1-3; D call uncertain. Trimming took 0 bases from V and 0 from J, leaving 9 bases between them. CDR3 length: 16 residues. In germline, CDR1 is LGHNA, CDR2 YNFKEQ. The CDR3 coding sequence is TGTGCCAGCAGCCAAGATCTGGCGGACTCTGGAAACACCATATATTTT. It yields the protein CASSQDLADSGNTIYF.

The genes are TRBV27 and TRBJ2-7; D is perhaps TRBD2 (7 bases). The CDR3 spans 14 residues. V was shortened by 4 bases and J by 2 bases, with 12 bases between the two germline ends. CDR1 and CDR2 from the germline V gene are MNHEY and SMNVEV (reference sequence). CDR3 sequence: CASSWGGPTYEQYF. The DNA of the CDR3 is TGTGCCAGCAGTTGGGGGGGCCCAACCTACGAGCAGTACTTC.

V and J are TRBV27 and TRBJ2-3; 8 bases are a match to TRBD2. CDR1 MNHEY and CDR2 SMNVEV come from the germline V gene (reference sequence). Trimming at V came to 5 bases and at J to 6 bases, leaving 13 bases not matched to a gene. This CDR3 comprises 16 residues. CDR3 sequence (DNA): TGTGCCAGCAGTGCCGTCGAAGGGACTAGAGGGGATACGCAGTATTTT. Amino acid sequence: CASSAVEGTRGDTQYF.

The CDR3 region is CAAGDRQTDTQYF. DNA for the CDR3: TGTGCTGCGGGGGACAGGCAAACAGATACGCAGTATTTT. The chain joins TRBV24-1 to TRBJ2-3; possible D gene TRBD1, 8 bases. The CDR3 totals 13 residues. Germline V gene lookup returns CDR1 KGHDR and CDR2 SFDVKD.

The chain couples TRBV2 to TRBJ1-5, with TRBD1 as a possible D gene (5 bases). Trimming left V 6 bases short and J 1 base short, with 16 bases between. The CDR3 loop spans 16 amino acids. From germline, CDR1 is SNHLY and CDR2 FYNNEI. CDR3 coding DNA: TGTGCCAGCAGCTCCAAGGTGGGGGGAAGCAATCAGCCCCAGCATTTT. This codes for CASSSKVGGSNQPQHF.

The chain carries TRBV10-3 and TRBJ2-3; the D gene is possibly TRBD1 (6 bases). The V and J ends lost 2 bases and 4 bases respectively, with 10 bases between them. Germline CDR1 and CDR2: ENHRY and SYGVKD. The CDR3 length is 14 residues. CDR3 sequence reads: CAISENRAPDTQYF. The CDR3, as DNA: TGTGCCATCAGTGAGAACAGGGCTCCAGATACGCAGTATTTT.

The CDR3, as DNA: TGTGCAAGTCGCTTAGTCTACCGGGAATGCCAAGAGACCCAGTACTTC. Translation: CASRLVYRECQETQYF. The rearrangement joins TRBV12-2 to TRBJ2-5; the table gives TRBD2 as D, unverified against the DNA. TRBV12-2 is a pseudogene locus. The CDR3 is 16 amino acids.

The chain couples TRBV2 to TRBJ1-2, with D possibly being TRBD1 (5 bases). Trimming took 5 bases from V and 2 from J, leaving 12 bases between them. This CDR3 comprises 14 residues. The germline CDR1 and CDR2 sequences are SNHLY and FYNNEI. CDR3 loop: CASSRTPGNYGYTF. The CDR3 coding sequence is TGTGCCAGCAGTCGGACACCAGGGAACTATGGCTACACCTTC. Filled out from reference TRBV2 and TRBJ1-2, the complete variable domain reads EPEVTQTPSHQVTQMGQEVILRCVPISNHLYFYWYRQILGQKVEFLVSFYNNEISEKSEIFDDQFSVERPDGSNFTLKIRSTKLEDSAMYFCASSRTPGNYGYTFGSGTRLTVV.

J is TRBJ1-3 and V is TRBV5-4; a weak D match, TRBD1 (6 bases). The CDR3 loop spans 16 amino acids. The V and J ends lost 4 bases and 1 base respectively, with 15 bases between them. The germline CDR1 and CDR2 sequences are SGHNT and YYREEE (reference sequence). The CDR3 region is CASSGGVTGSGNTIYF. In DNA form, the CDR3 reads TGTGCCAGCAGCGGGGGGGTGACAGGTTCTGGAAACACCATATATTTT.

V is TRBV28 and J is TRBJ1-2; unclear D gene. V dropped 2 bases and J dropped 8 bases, with 9 bases sitting between them. The CDR3 length is 12 residues. CDR1 is MDHEN and CDR2 is SYDVKM in the germline V gene. The CDR3 region has the DNA TGTGCCAGCAGTTTAGTAACGAGGGGCTACACCTTC. Its translation: CASSLVTRGYTF.

The V gene is TRBV3-1 (or the pseudogene TRBV3-2), the J gene TRBJ1-4; 7 bases map to TRBD1. This CDR3 comprises 14 residues. Per the germline V gene, CDR1 is LGHDT and CDR2 is YNNKEL (reference sequence). The trim removed 4 bases at V and 8 bases at J, leaving 7 bases unmatched. This chain's CDR3 is CASSLGQNEEKLFF. Written as DNA, the CDR3 is TGTGCCAGCAGCCTGGGACAGAACGAAGAAAAACTGTTTTTT.

The CDR3 sequence: CASRAGGQYNEQFF. The CDR3 DNA is TGTGCCAGCCGAGCGGGGGGGCAGTACAATGAGCAGTTCTTC. V and J are TRBV2 and TRBJ2-1, with 10 bases aligning to TRBD2. This CDR3 has 14 residues. The V gene's germline CDR1 is SNHLY and CDR2 FYNNEI. Trimming at V came to 8 bases and at J to 4 bases, leaving 5 bases not matched to a gene.

This clone was detected only once. The rearrangement joins TRBV5-4 to TRBJ1-2; D is undetermined. CDR3 length: 14 residues. Germline-derived CDR1 and CDR2 are SGHNT and YYREEE (reference sequence). The V gene lost 2 bases and the J gene lost 5 bases, with 13 bases spanning the gap. The DNA for the CDR3 is TGTGCCAGCAGCTTCGGGGAAGTAGGGTATGGCTACACCTTC. Amino acid sequence: CASSFGEVGYGYTF.

The gene calls are TRBV27 and TRBJ1-1; D might be TRBD1 (6 bases). V lost 6 bases to trimming and J lost 1 base, with 12 bases between them. The CDR3 extends over 14 amino acids. CDR1 and CDR2 (germline): MNHEY, SMNVEV (reference sequence). The CDR3 sequence is CASSPIRGNTEAFF. The CDR3 DNA reads TGTGCCAGCAGCCCCATCAGGGGGAACACTGAAGCTTTCTTT.

The chain uses TRBV15 and TRBJ2-7; the D gene is possibly TRBD2 (6 bases). The germline gives CDR1 LNHNV, CDR2 YYDKDF (reference sequence). This CDR3 is built from 14 residues. The germline V and J ends were trimmed by 5 bases and 2 bases, with 13 bases remaining between them. The chain's CDR3 is CATSLVGEAYEQYF. CDR3 nucleotide sequence: TGTGCCACCAGCCTCGTCGGGGAGGCCTACGAGCAGTACTTC.

The chain is built from TRBV13 and TRBJ1-2; a possible D gene is TRBD1 (5 bases). Germline lookup yields CDR1 PRHDT and CDR2 FYEKMQ (reference sequence). The CDR3 runs to 14 residues. Trimming left V 5 bases short and J 5 bases short, with 15 bases between. This CDR3 reads CASSDDSPPYGYTF. CDR3 coding DNA: TGTGCCAGCAGCGATGACAGTCCTCCATATGGCTACACCTTC.

The chain carries TRBV7-2 and TRBJ2-1, with 7 positions matching TRBD1. This CDR3 is built from 16 residues. Germline CDR1 is SGHTA and CDR2 is FQGNSA. Germline trimming cut 2 bases from V and 4 bases from J; bases unmatched to any gene: 8. The CDR3 nucleotides read TGTGCCAGCAGCTTATTAATGGGACAGTTATACAATGAGCAGTTCTTC. Translated, it gives CASSLLMGQLYNEQFF.

The chain uses TRBV3-1 (or the pseudogene TRBV3-2) and TRBJ2-3; 11 nucleotides match TRBD1. Losses at the gene ends were 4 bases for V and 2 bases for J; bases not matched to a gene: 11. Per the germline V gene, CDR1 is LGHDT and CDR2 is YNNKEL (reference sequence). This CDR3 region has 18 residues. The chain's CDR3 is CASSPRWTGGSYTDTQYF. The DNA for the CDR3 is TGTGCCAGCAGCCCCCGATGGACAGGGGGCTCGTACACAGATACGCAGTATTTT.

The CDR3 nucleotides are TGTGCCAGCAGCTTGGGACGGAGCTCTGGAAACACCATATATTTT. It yields the protein CASSLGRSSGNTIYF. The chain links TRBV5-6 to TRBJ1-3; D unresolved. Trimming took off 0 bases at V and 0 bases at J, with 7 bases between the two ends. Germline-derived CDR1 and CDR2 are SGHDT and YYEEEE. The CDR3 runs 15 residues.

This chain joins TRBV5-1 and TRBJ1-2, with a possible D match to TRBD1 (6 bases). This CDR3 has 13 amino acids. Germline CDR1 SGHRS, CDR2 YFSETQ. V lost 0 bases, J lost 10 bases, and 13 bases lay in between. As DNA, the CDR3 is TGCGCCAGCAGCTTGGAAGGGCAGGGGCCCTACACCTTC. It translates to CASSLEGQGPYTF.

The V and J genes are TRBV19 and TRBJ2-7, with D maybe TRBD1 (6 bases). Germline lookup yields CDR1 LNHDA and CDR2 SQIVND (reference sequence). V lost 5 bases and J lost 2, with 13 bases in between. The CDR3 covers 14 residues. Here the CDR3 reads CASSSDRLAYEQYF. The CDR3 coding sequence is TGTGCCAGTAGTTCTGACAGGTTAGCCTACGAGCAGTACTTC.

The V gene is TRBV9, the J gene TRBJ1-6, with 9 bases matching TRBD1. There are 14 residues in the CDR3. Trimming removed 4 bases from V and 7 bases from J; junction bases left unmatched: 3. Germline-derived CDR1 and CDR2 are SGDLS and YYNGEE. CDR3 amino acids: CASSSTGGNSPLHF. CDR3 coding DNA: TGTGCCAGCAGCTCGACAGGGGGGAATTCACCCCTCCACTTT.

The chain combines TRBV5-1 with TRBJ2-7; TRBD1 matches 9 bases. Per germline, CDR1 SGHRS and CDR2 YFSETQ. CDR3 length: 15 amino acids. After removal of 0 bases from V and 11 bases from J, the junction contained 12 bases not matched to a gene. The CDR3 nucleotides read TGCGCCAGCAGCTTGGAATATCTGGGACAGGGTGAGAAGTACTTC. Protein sequence: CASSLEYLGQGEKYF.

The gene calls are TRBV19 and TRBJ2-5; the match to TRBD2 covers 13 bases. CDR3 size: 15 residues. Germline CDR1 reads LNHDA; CDR2 reads SQIVND (reference sequence). V was clipped by 6 bases and J by 6 bases; unmatched bases: 7. The CDR3 loop reads CASRGGLAGSKTQYF. Written as DNA, the CDR3 is TGTGCCAGTAGGGGGGGACTAGCGGGGTCGAAGACCCAGTACTTC.

CDR3 protein: CASSPLTQGKLETQYF. The DNA for the CDR3 is TGTGCCAGCAGTCCACTCACACAGGGGAAGTTAGAGACCCAGTACTTC. The chain is built from TRBV28 and TRBJ2-5; 7 bases match TRBD1. V lost 5 bases and J lost 4; bases outside the gene matches: 13. The germline CDR1 and CDR2 sequences are MDHEN and SYDVKM. The CDR3 extends over 16 amino acids.

This clone turned up a few times. The gene calls are TRBV12-3 or TRBV12-4 and TRBJ2-5; D unclear. Trimming removed 3 bases from V and 7 bases from J, with 12 bases in between. This CDR3 has 13 residues. The CDR3 DNA sequence: TGTGCCAGCAGTTTTCGATCCCCAGGGACCCAGTACTTC. The encoded protein is CASSFRSPGTQYF.

The rearrangement uses TRBV25-1 and TRBJ2-1, with TRBD1 identical over 10 bases. Germline CDR1 is MGHDK and CDR2 is SYGVNS. The CDR3 totals 15 residues. Trimming at V came to 10 bases and at J to 5 bases, leaving 11 bases not matched to a gene. The CDR3 loop reads CATSRTGGMDNEQFF. Written as DNA, the CDR3 is TGTGCCACATCCCGGACAGGGGGTATGGACAATGAGCAGTTCTTC.

The chain uses TRBV7-9 and TRBJ2-1; TRBD2 matches at 13 bases. V lost 4 bases to trimming and J lost 4 bases; unmatched junction nucleotides: 4. The CDR3 is made up of 16 amino acids. Germline CDR1 SEHNR, CDR2 FQNEAQ (reference sequence). The CDR3 reads CASSSPGLAGYNEQFF. The CDR3 nucleotides read TGTGCCAGCAGCTCTCCGGGACTAGCGGGATACAATGAGCAGTTCTTC.

This clone was counted between two and nine times. The V and J genes are TRBV5-1 and TRBJ2-7; 8 bases map to TRBD1. This CDR3 has 13 residues. V was clipped by 4 bases and J by 3 bases; unmatched bases: 3. Germline CDR1 and CDR2: SGHRS and YFSETQ. DNA for the CDR3: TGCGCCAGCAGCCCGGACAGGGACTACGAGCAGTACTTC. This sequence encodes CASSPDRDYEQYF.

The chain uses TRBV30 and TRBJ2-3; weak D call: TRBD2 (6 bases). Trimming removed 1 base at V and 0 bases at J, with 11 bases between. The V gene's germline CDR1 is GTSNPN and CDR2 SVGIG (reference sequence). The CDR3 loop spans 15 amino acids. Here the CDR3 reads CAWSGDFRSTDTQYF. The DNA for the CDR3 is TGTGCCTGGAGTGGGGACTTCCGGAGCACAGATACGCAGTATTTT. The full variable domain, its missing parts supplied by reference TRBV30 and TRBJ2-3, is SQTIHQWPATLVQPVGSPLSLECTVEGTSNPNLYWYRQAAGRGLQLLFYSVGIGQISSEVPQNLSASRPQDRQFILSSKKLLLSDSGFYLCAWSGDFRSTDTQYFGPGTRLTVL.